Given below is one TCR beta chain in context. This sample stems from a study of blood T cell repertoires in COVID-19. Study information: The United States, Italy and Spain were the sources of the acute and convalescent COVID-19 samples. PBMCs, B-cell-depleted T cells, or T cells provided the cDNA or gDNA that made up the material.

TCRdb's copy holds only in-frame clones and misses some; the assay was immunoSEQ multiplex PCR. The repertoire consists of approximately 250,000 clones, with 70% to 90% occurring once and the leading ten covering more than 4.5%. Germline values: CDR1 SGHRS, CDR2 YFSETQ. The trim removed 4 bases at V and 5 bases at J, leaving 5 bases unmatched. The CDR3 runs to 13 residues. Patients in Seattle were enrolled during active infection, then followed longitudinally. The sequence was obtained from a man aged 50 or older with COVID-19, enrolled during active disease. The V gene is TRBV5-1, the J gene TRBJ2-5; 7 bases match TRBD1. The specimen sequenced was peripheral blood. For the CDR3, the DNA is TGCGCCAGCAGCGTTGACAGGGACGAGACCCAGTACTTC. Amino acid sequence: CASSVDRDETQYF.